These 3 T cell receptor beta chains originate from one sample sequenced in a study of technical replicates of blood from several donors. Clones were read by immunoSEQ multiplex PCR, and TCRdb kept only the in-frame ones, dropping some. The table lists tens of thousands of clones, about 97% of them singletons. What was sequenced was T cells isolated from PBMCs. The receptors originated from a human donor in good health.

This clone was detected only once. The chain uses TRBV25-1 and TRBJ2-5, with D maybe TRBD1 (6 bases). The CDR3 loop spans 16 amino acids. Trimming took off 4 bases at V and 4 bases at J, with 19 bases between the two ends. Germline V gene sequence: CDR1 MGHDK, CDR2 SYGVNS. In DNA form, the CDR3 reads TGTGCCAGCAGTGGGCCTACTACAGGGATGGGAGAGACCCAGTACTTC. Amino acids: CASSGPTTGMGETQYF.

The V gene is TRBV29-1, the J gene TRBJ2-1; 10 bases align to TRBD1. CDR1 and CDR2 from the germline V gene are SQVTM and ANQGSEA. This CDR3 has 11 residues. With V trimmed by 6 bases and J by 10 bases, 3 bases remained unmatched. The CDR3 nucleotides are TGCAGCGTAGACAGGGGGCACGAGCAGTTCTTC. Its protein product is CSVDRGHEQFF.

The J gene is TRBJ1-1, the V gene TRBV11-3, with D uncertain. V was pared by 2 bases and J by 1 base, with 5 bases between. The germline CDR1 and CDR2 sequences are SGHNT and YENEEA. The CDR3 length is 13 residues. In DNA form, the CDR3 reads TGTGCCAGCAGCTTACTGAGGAACACTGAAGCTTTCTTT. It codes for CASSLLRNTEAFF.